Here is one TCR beta chain with its context. Its antigen specificity is not known. No clone much larger than this one lies a single base away; base qualities are absent. The data are from a study of blood T cell repertoires in COVID-19 (dated by TCRdb to 2019 to 2021). Background on the whole study: Samples covering the acute and convalescent phases of COVID-19 were provided by collaborators in the United States, Italy and Spain. The samples were drawn from the first 160 participants of the ongoing ImmuneRACE study and from 1,254 subjects provided by 6 global collaborators. Nearly every sample came with metadata listing a de-identified subject ID, COVID-19 status, age in years and sex. The dataset comprised deeply sampled blood TCRbeta repertoires from subjects exposed to, actively infected with, or recovered from COVID-19. HLA class I and class II types, where available, came from metadata supplied by the sample provider rather than from assay-based typing. The material from the prospective study consisted of cDNA or gDNA derived from T cells, B-cell-depleted T cells, or PBMCs. The repertoires were made available in a free public database intended to serve as a resource for research on the immune response to SARS-CoV-2. Paper-wide results and their limitations: The amount of clinical and demographic metadata varied by source and participant and was provided uncurated.

From a lookup of the germline V gene, CDR1 and CDR2 are ENHRY and SYGVKD. The cysteine opens and the phenylalanine closes a CDR3 of 16 amino acids. Just CDR3 DNA is preserved here, 48 bases in frame from base 1. Compared with germline, V lacks 6 bases and J lacks 0 bases; bases without a gene match: 6. In the prospective study, participants were roughly 18 to 100 years old, resided in about two dozen geographic areas of the United States, and were enrolled through a virtual design. To assign participants to cohorts, the prospective study relied on clinical history that participants themselves reported in a screening survey and a study questionnaire. Recovered participants in ImmuneRACE Cohort 3 were defined as having two consecutive negative NP/OP PCR tests, clearance from a healthcare professional, or resolution of symptoms. In the prospective study, mobile phlebotomists collected whole blood, serum and a nasopharyngeal or oropharyngeal swab from each participant. Participants in the prospective study had the option to provide additional blood draws and questionnaires over an approximately 2-month period. Before DNA extraction, blood samples from the prospective study were shipped at room temperature or frozen.

TCRbeta CDR3 regions were amplified from genomic DNA by means of the immunoSEQ Assay, a bias-controlled multiplex PCR. The source study handled its data this way. The number of nucleated cells in each sample was estimated from the amplification of reference gene primers within the assay. To quantify the absolute abundance of each unique TCRbeta CDR3 rearrangement, sequence reads were collapsed and filtered. Productive Simpson clonality was computed per sample as the square root of Simpson's diversity index over productive rearrangements. The table comes from immuneACCESS by way of TCRdb, which keeps in-frame sequences with V and J called. Part of the clones is missing from these tables; in studies checked, under half for an unresolved V gene and the rest for unknown reasons. D and trimming come from the DNA, and the V and J calls and clone size come from that table. For this sample there are around 400,000 clones; roughly 90% appear just once. The ten largest clones capture 1.7% of the sample.

This clonotype was sampled from a woman aged 25 to 39 who had recovered from COVID-19. The sample consisted of PBMCs or T cells enriched from blood (not recorded which). The receptor chain draws on TRBV10-3 and TRBJ1-2; TRBD1 matches 11 bases in the middle. The DNA reads TGTGCCATCAGCTCGGGACAGGGGGTCGCTAACTATGGCTACACCTTC. Its protein is CAISSGQGVANYGYTF.